Each of the 8 T cell receptor beta chains below was sequenced from the same sample in a study of blood T cell repertoires in COVID-19. Produced via immunoSEQ multiplex PCR; TCRdb's table is partial and in-frame only. The table has approximately 210,000 clones, approximately 81% seen once. Material: peripheral blood. These receptors were taken from a young man with active or convalescent COVID-19.

This clone was detected many times. The chain carries TRBV9 and TRBJ2-1, with 9 nucleotides matching TRBD1. V lost 8 bases to trimming and J lost 10 bases; unmatched junction nucleotides: 13. This CDR3 has 14 residues. Germline CDR1 is SGDLS and CDR2 is YYNGEE. CDR3 in DNA: TGTGCCAGTACTACGGACAGGGGCTTTGGGGAGCAGTTCTTC. Translated: CASTTDRGFGEQFF.

The V and J genes are TRBV27 and TRBJ1-5; a possible D gene is TRBD1 (5 bases). V lost 3 bases to trimming and J lost 5 bases, with 11 bases between them. Per germline, CDR1 MNHEY and CDR2 SMNVEV (reference sequence). The CDR3 is 14 residues long. CDR3 protein: CASSLWGRDQPQHF. DNA of the CDR3: TGTGCCAGCAGTTTGTGGGGCCGAGATCAGCCCCAGCATTTT.

The chain couples TRBV9 to TRBJ1-2; a weak D match, TRBD1 (5 bases). There are 15 residues in the CDR3. The V and J ends lost 2 bases and 3 bases respectively, with 14 bases between them. From germline, CDR1 is SGDLS and CDR2 YYNGEE. For the CDR3, the DNA is TGTGCCAGCAGCGTTCAGGGAGGAACCGACTATGGCTACACCTTC. This codes for CASSVQGGTDYGYTF. The entire variable domain, with the rest obtained from reference TRBV9 and TRBJ1-2, is as follows: DSGVTQTPKHLITATGQRVTLRCSPRSGDLSVYWYQQSLDQGLQFLIQYYNGEERAKGNILERFSAQQFPDLHSELNLSSLELGDSALYFCASSVQGGTDYGYTFGSGTRLTVV.

This clone appeared a single time. V gene TRBV7-2 combines with J gene TRBJ2-7; tentative D call: TRBD2 (7 bases). There are 11 residues in the CDR3. Germline V CDR1 and CDR2: SGHTA, FQGNSA. V was trimmed by 3 bases and J by 9 bases, leaving 9 bases between them. Written as DNA, the CDR3 is TGTGCCAGCAGCTTGAGGGGGGGGCAGTACTTC. Amino acid sequence: CASSLRGGQYF.

The gene calls are TRBV30 and TRBJ1-5; 10 bases match TRBD1. The CDR3 sequence is 16 residues long. V was clipped by 2 bases and J by 5 bases; unmatched bases: 9. Germline V gives CDR1 GTSNPN, CDR2 SVGIG (reference sequence). The CDR3 reads CAWSSLTGTGDQPQHF. The CDR3 nucleotides read TGTGCCTGGAGTTCCCTAACCGGGACAGGGGATCAGCCCCAGCATTTT.

The V gene is TRBV27, the J gene TRBJ2-1; D gene unclear. CDR3 size: 15 residues. Deletions cut 2 bases from V and 1 base from J, with 9 bases between. Germline-derived CDR1 and CDR2 are MNHEY and SMNVEV (reference sequence). CDR3: CASSLGQPSYNEQFF. The CDR3 DNA reads as TGTGCCAGCAGTTTAGGGCAGCCTTCCTACAATGAGCAGTTCTTC.

This clone appeared a few times. The gene calls are TRBV5-4 and TRBJ1-2, with 11 bases identical to TRBD1. The V gene's germline CDR1 is SGHNT and CDR2 YYREEE (reference sequence). J lost 7 bases, V lost 4 bases, and 6 bases had no gene match. The CDR3 is 14 amino acids. CDR3 sequence reads: CASSPRDRGIGYTF. CDR3 in DNA: TGTGCCAGCAGCCCCCGGGACAGGGGGATTGGCTACACCTTC.

The chain employs TRBV29-1 and TRBJ1-1; 9 bases are a match to TRBD1. V lost 0 bases to trimming and J lost 3 bases; unmatched junction nucleotides: 5. The CDR3 contains 15 residues. Looked up from germline, CDR1 is SQVTM and CDR2 is ANQGSEA. CDR3 DNA sequence: TGCAGCGTTGAAGATTTTAACAGGGGGCACACTGAAGCTTTCTTT. Translating it yields CSVEDFNRGHTEAFF.